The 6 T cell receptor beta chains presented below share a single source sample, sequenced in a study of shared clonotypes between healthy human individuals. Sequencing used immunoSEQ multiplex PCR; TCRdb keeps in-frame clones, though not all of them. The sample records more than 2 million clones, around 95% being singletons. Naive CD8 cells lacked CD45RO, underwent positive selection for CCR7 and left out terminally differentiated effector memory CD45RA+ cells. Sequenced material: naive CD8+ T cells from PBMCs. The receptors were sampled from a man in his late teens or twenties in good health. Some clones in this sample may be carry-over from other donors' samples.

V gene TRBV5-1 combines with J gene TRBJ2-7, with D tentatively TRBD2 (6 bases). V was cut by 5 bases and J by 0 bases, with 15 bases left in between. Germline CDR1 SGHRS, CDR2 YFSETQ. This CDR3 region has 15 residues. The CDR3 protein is CASRWWGEDSYEQYF. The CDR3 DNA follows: TGCGCCAGCAGGTGGTGGGGGGAGGACTCCTACGAGCAGTACTTC.

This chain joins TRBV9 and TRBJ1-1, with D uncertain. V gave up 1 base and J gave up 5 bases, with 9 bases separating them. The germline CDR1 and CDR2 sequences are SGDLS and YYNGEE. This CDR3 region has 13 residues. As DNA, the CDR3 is TGTGCCAGCAGCGTAACCTTTACAACTGAAGCTTTCTTT. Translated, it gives CASSVTFTTEAFF.

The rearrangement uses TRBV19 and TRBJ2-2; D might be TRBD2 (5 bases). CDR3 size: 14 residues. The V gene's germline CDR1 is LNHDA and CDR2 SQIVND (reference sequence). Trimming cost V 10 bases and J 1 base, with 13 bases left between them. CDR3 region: CATSIRENTGELFF. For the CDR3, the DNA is TGTGCCACTTCCATCCGGGAGAACACCGGGGAGCTGTTTTTT.

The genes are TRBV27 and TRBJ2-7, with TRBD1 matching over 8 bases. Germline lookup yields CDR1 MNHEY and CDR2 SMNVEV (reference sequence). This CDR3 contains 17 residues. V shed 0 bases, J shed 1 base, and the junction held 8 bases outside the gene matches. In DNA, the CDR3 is TGTGCCAGCAGTTTATCGGGAGGTCAGGGGGCATCCTACGAGCAGTACTTC. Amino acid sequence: CASSLSGGQGASYEQYF.

CDR3 loop: CASSIFFGANYGYTF. DNA for the CDR3: TGTGCCAGTAGTATCTTTTTTGGCGCAAACTATGGCTACACCTTC. J is TRBJ1-2 and V is TRBV19; D uncertain. Germline values: CDR1 LNHDA, CDR2 SQIVND (reference sequence). The CDR3 is 15 amino acids. Trimming cost V 3 bases and J 2 bases, with 13 bases left between them.

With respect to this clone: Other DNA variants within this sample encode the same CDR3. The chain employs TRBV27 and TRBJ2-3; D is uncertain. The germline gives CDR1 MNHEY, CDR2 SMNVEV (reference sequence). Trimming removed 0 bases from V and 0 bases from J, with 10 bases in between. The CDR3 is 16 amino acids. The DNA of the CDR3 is TGTGCCAGCAGTTTATCACCGGGTACTAGCACAGATACGCAGTATTTT. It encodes CASSLSPGTSTDTQYF.